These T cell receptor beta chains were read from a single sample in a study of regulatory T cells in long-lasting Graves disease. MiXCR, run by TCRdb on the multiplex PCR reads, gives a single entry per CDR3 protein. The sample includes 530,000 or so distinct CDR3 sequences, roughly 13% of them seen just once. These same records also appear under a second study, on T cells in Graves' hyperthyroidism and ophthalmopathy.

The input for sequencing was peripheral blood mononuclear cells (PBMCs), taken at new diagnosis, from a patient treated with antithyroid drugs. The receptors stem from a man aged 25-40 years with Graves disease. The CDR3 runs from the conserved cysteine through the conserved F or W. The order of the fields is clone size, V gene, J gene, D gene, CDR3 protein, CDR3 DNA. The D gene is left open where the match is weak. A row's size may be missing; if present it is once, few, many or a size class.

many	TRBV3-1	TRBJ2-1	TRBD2	CASKTSGANEQFF	TGTGCCAGTAAGACTAGCGGGGCCAATGAGCAGTTCTTC
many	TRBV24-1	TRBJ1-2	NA	CATSDSKNPNYGYTF	TGTGCCACCAGTGATTCGAAGAATCCTAACTATGGCTACACCTTC
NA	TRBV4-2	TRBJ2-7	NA	CASSQLAISDEQYF	TGTGCCAGCAGCCAATTAGCGATTTCCGACGAGCAGTACTTC
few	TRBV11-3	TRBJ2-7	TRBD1	CASSQKTGKRTYEQYF	TGTGCCAGCAGCCAAAAGACAGGGAAGAGGACCTACGAGCAGTACTTC
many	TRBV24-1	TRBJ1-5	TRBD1	CATSEAGTGGQPQHF	TGTGCCACCAGTGAGGCCGGGACAGGGGGTCAGCCCCAGCATTTT
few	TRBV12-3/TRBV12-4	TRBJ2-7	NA	CASSWAGLGEQYF	TGTGCCAGCAGTTGGGCGGGCCTCGGGGAGCAGTACTTC
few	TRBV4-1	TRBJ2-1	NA	CASSPLGLEYNEQFF	TGCGCCAGCAGCCCCCTGGGGCTAGAATACAATGAGCAGTTCTTC
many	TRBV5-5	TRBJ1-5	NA	CASSLAGTRAVNQPQHF	TGTGCCAGCAGCTTGGCCGGTACCAGGGCAGTAAATCAGCCCCAGCATTTT
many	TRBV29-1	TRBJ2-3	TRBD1	CSVDGTGSRTDTQYF	TGCAGCGTAGACGGGACAGGGTCTCGAACAGATACGCAGTATTTT
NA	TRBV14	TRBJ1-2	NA	CASRPSAARGYGYTF	TGTGCCAGCAGACCGTCGGCCGCGCGCGGCTATGGCTACACCTTC
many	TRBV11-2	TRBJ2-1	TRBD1	CASSLLTGYNEQFF	TGTGCCAGCAGCTTACTGACAGGGTACAATGAGCAGTTCTTC
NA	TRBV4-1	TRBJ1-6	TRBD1	CASSQVSQGTSSPLHF	TGCGCCAGCAGCCAAGTCTCACAGGGGACTAGTTCACCCCTCCACTTT
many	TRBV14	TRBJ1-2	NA	CASSPSAGYGYTF	TGTGCCAGCAGTCCTTCAGCCGGCTATGGCTACACCTTC
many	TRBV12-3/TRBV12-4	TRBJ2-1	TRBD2	CASTPSGPYNEQFF	TGTGCCAGCACCCCTAGCGGCCCTTACAATGAGCAGTTCTTC
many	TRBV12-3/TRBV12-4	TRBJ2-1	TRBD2	CASSSLAGGDYNEQFF	TGTGCCAGCAGTTCACTAGCGGGAGGGGACTACAATGAGCAGTTCTTC
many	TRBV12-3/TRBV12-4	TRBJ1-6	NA	CASSSSSRTPLHF	TGTGCCAGCAGTTCAAGTTCTCGGACACCCCTCCACTTT
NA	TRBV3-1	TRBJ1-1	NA	CASSPGAALNTEAFF	TGTGCCAGCAGCCCCGGGGCGGCCTTGAACACTGAAGCTTTCTTT
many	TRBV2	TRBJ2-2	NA	CATRTGRGTGELFF	TGTGCCACCCGGACAGGGAGGGGCACCGGGGAGCTGTTTTTT
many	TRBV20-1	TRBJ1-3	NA	CSARQGSPGNTIYF	TGCAGTGCTAGACAGGGCTCACCTGGAAACACCATATATTTT
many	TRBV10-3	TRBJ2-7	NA	CAISPGRNLDEQYF	TGTGCCATCAGCCCGGGACGGAATCTGGACGAGCAGTACTTC
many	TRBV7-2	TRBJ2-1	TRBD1	CASNSPRGSHNEQFF	TGTGCCAGCAATTCTCCCAGGGGGAGCCACAATGAGCAGTTCTTC
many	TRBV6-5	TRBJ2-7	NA	CASSYGVDTYEQYF	TGTGCCAGCAGTTACGGTGTCGACACCTACGAGCAGTACTTC
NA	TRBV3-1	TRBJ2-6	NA	CASSHVTGANVLTF	TGTGCCAGCAGCCACGTCACAGGGGCCAACGTCCTGACTTTC
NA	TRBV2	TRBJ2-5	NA	CASSPPPGRAETQYF	TGTGCCAGCTCACCACCCCCAGGCAGGGCAGAGACCCAGTACTTC
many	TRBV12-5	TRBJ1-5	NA	CASGPDPFGQPQHF	TGTGCTAGTGGCCCCGACCCCTTCGGACAGCCCCAGCATTTT
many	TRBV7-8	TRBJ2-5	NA	CASSLRQMEETQYF	TGTGCCAGCAGCTTAAGACAGATGGAAGAGACCCAGTACTTC
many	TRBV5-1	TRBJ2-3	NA	CASSPEGHLGTDTQYF	TGCGCCAGCAGCCCGGAGGGACACCTGGGCACAGATACGCAGTATTTT
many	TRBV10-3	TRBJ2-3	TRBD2	CAIRGAGGRTDTQYF	TGTGCCATCAGGGGGGCGGGAGGACGCACAGATACGCAGTATTTT
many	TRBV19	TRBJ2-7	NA	CASSGRSYEQYF	TGTGCCAGCAGCGGGCGTTCCTACGAGCAGTACTTC
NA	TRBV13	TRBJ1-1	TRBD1	CASSLGPGTGVDTEAFF	TGTGCCAGCAGCTTAGGCCCCGGGACAGGGGTGGACACTGAAGCTTTCTTT
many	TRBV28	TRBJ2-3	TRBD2	CASSSLGLAGVGTDTQYF	TGTGCCAGCAGTTCCCTTGGGTTGGCGGGAGTTGGCACAGATACGCAGTATTTT
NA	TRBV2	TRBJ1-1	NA	CASIRTRNTEAFF	TGTGCCAGCATAAGGACAAGGAACACTGAAGCTTTCTTT
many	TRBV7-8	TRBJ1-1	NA	CASSYGSAHSNTEAFF	TGTGCCAGCAGCTACGGGTCCGCCCATTCTAACACTGAAGCTTTCTTT
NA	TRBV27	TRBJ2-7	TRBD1	CASSRLRDRDDEQHF	TGTGCCAGCAGTCGGTTGCGGGACAGGGACGACGAGCAGCACTTC
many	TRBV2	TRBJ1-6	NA	CASRPGPHNSPLHF	TGTGCCAGCAGGCCGGGACCTCATAATTCACCCCTCCACTTT
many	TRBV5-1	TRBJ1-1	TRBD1	CASRLLGARGLRNTEAFF	TGCGCCAGCAGACTATTGGGCGCCAGGGGGCTAAGGAACACTGAAGCTTTCTTT
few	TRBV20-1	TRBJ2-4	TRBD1	CSAPTGGRAKNIQYF	TGCAGTGCTCCGACAGGGGGCAGGGCCAAAAACATTCAGTACTTC
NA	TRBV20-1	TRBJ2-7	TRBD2	CSARVGSGSYEQYF	TGCAGTGCTAGAGTGGGTAGCGGGAGCTACGAGCAGTACTTC
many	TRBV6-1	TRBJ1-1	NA	CASRSTLNTEAFF	TGTGCCAGCAGGTCGACTTTGAACACTGAAGCTTTCTTT
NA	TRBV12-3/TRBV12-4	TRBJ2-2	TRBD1	CASTQDRGDPGELFF	TGTGCCAGCACCCAAGACAGGGGGGATCCCGGGGAGCTGTTTTTT
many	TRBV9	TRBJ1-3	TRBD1	CASSDRYRDRADTIYF	TGTGCCAGCAGCGACCGATACCGGGACAGGGCGGACACCATATATTTT
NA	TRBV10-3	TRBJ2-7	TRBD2	CAISESGRELEEQYF	TGTGCCATCAGTGAGTCAGGGCGGGAGCTAGAAGAGCAGTACTTC
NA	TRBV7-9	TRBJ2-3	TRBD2	CASSSGGVITDTQYF	TGTGCCAGCAGCAGCGGGGGGGTAATAACAGATACGCAGTATTTT
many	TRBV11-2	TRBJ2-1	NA	CASSLDLEKQFF	TGTGCCAGCAGCTTAGATCTGGAAAAGCAGTTCTTC
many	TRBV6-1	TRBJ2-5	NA	CASSGGVETQYF	TGTGCCAGCAGTGGCGGTGTCGAGACCCAGTACTTC
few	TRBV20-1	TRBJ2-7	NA	CSARQSGEQYF	TGCAGTGCTAGACAGTCGGGCGAGCAGTACTTC
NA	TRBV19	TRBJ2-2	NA	CASSSLGLNTGELFF	TGTGCCAGTAGTAGTCTGGGGTTGAACACCGGGGAGCTGTTTTTT
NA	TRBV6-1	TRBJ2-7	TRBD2	CASRTGTSGSYEQYF	TGTGCCAGCAGAACCGGGACTAGCGGGAGCTACGAGCAGTACTTC
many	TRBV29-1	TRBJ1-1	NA	CSVGIRAYQAFF	TGCAGCGTTGGTATTAGGGCATACCAAGCTTTCTTT
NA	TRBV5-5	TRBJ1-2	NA	CASSWVGADYGYTF	TGTGCCAGCAGCTGGGTGGGGGCAGACTATGGCTACACCTTC
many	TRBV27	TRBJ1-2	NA	CASSSGRIYGYTF	TGTGCCAGCAGCAGCGGACGGATCTATGGCTACACCTTC
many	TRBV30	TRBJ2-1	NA	CAWSVYEQFF	TGTGCCTGGAGTGTCTATGAGCAGTTCTTC
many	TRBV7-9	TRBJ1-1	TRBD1	CASSFYRGRNTEAFF	TGTGCCAGCAGCTTTTACAGGGGACGGAACACTGAAGCTTTCTTT
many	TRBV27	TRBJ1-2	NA	CASSLSQVGNYGYTF	TGTGCCAGCAGTTTATCGCAGGTTGGGAACTATGGCTACACCTTC
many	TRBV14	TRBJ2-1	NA	CASSQEGRGNEQFF	TGTGCCAGCAGCCAAGAGGGCAGGGGAAATGAGCAGTTCTTC
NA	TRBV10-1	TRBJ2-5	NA	CASSTGLLSYQETQYF	TGCGCCAGCAGTACGGGACTCTTGTCGTACCAAGAGACCCAGTACTTC
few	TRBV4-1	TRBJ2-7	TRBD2	CASSQRTSGRYEQYF	TGCGCCAGCAGCCAGCGGACTAGCGGGAGATACGAGCAGTACTTC
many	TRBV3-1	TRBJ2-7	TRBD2	CASRIAGNYEQYF	TGTGCCAGCCGCATAGCGGGGAACTACGAGCAGTACTTC
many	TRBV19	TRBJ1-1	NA	CASTIRGTEAFF	TGTGCCAGTACTATCAGAGGGACTGAAGCTTTCTTT